This T cell receptor (beta chain) comes out of a study of human T cells and chemical hapten exposure (dated by TCRdb to the early 2020s). In terms of the full investigation: For sensitization, 2% DPC in acetone was applied to a 2 cm by 2 cm area of upper inner arm skin. Patients additionally received weekly therapeutic DPC doses to the scalp throughout the roughly 23-week study period. Patch testing was done on the upper back using Finn chambers containing 0.01% DPC, and results were scored after 6 days according to International Contact Dermatitis Research Group standards. Alopecia areata with under or over 50% scalp involvement, alopecia totalis and alopecia universalis were represented in the patient cohort, which was mostly female. Libraries were pooled for sequencing, and per-sample TCR yields varied mainly because of small differences in library volumes within the pool. This study followed changes in the peripheral blood TCR repertoire in vivo during primary and secondary sensitization of alopecia patients to the hapten diphenylcyclopropenone (DPC). Blood samples were taken from patients before sensitization (week 0) and at 2, 6 and about 24 weeks after DPC sensitization. For TCR sequencing, blood came from about 28 alopecia patients at anywhere from one to four time points (pre-sensitization, 2, 6 and 24 weeks). Study-level results and caveats: A positive correlation was found between the number of PT1 expanded TCRs and patch test score, with significance reached at thresholds 8, 16 and 32 but not 4. All patients had alopecia, a presumed autoimmune disease, so their immune response might differ from that of healthy individuals. Repeated subsampling changed both the strength of the expansion versus patch-test correlation and the threshold at which that correlation became significant. The number of TCRs above 1 in 1000 frequency did not change with DPC sensitization; there was no evidence of global repertoire structure alterations. Expanded TCRs formed significantly more large CDR3 similarity clusters than pre-sensitization or healthy control sets, consistent with antigen-driven responses.

This clonotype was detected only a few times. Its antigen is not yet known. At one boundary the junction diverges from the germline segment, which might be a read error. Reading from cysteine to phenylalanine, the CDR3 counts 15 amino acids. Here the CDR3 DNA is all that survives: 45 bases in frame from base 1. For CDR1 and CDR2, the germline V gene lists LGHNA and YSLEER. The library was produced with RACE. Data came from a NextSeq 500. During library preparation, unique molecular identifiers were attached to individual cDNA molecules so that TCRs could be counted quantitatively and reproducibly. Both TCR alpha and TCR beta chains were sequenced from each blood RNA sample. The original methods were these. The median number of TCRs per sample was roughly 100,000, ranging from about 20,000 to 700,000. V, J and CDR3 annotation of the TCR reads was carried out using the Decombinator software suite. To make PS versus PT1 abundance plots, every sample was subsampled to the same number of TCRs (28,000). TCRs were defined as expanded if absent before sensitization and observed at least eight times at the 2-week time point. The raw public data were reprocessed by TCRdb itself: fastp quality trimming at Q25, MiXCR clonotype calling, in-frame beta chains only. For every CDR3 protein sequence, its rows merge into one entry that carries the most common genes and DNA. Clone size and V and J calls follow TCRdb, not the original study. The sample table shows roughly 130,000 distinct CDR3 sequences, and about 11% are seen once. Of the sample, approximately 2.5% is held by the ten largest clones.

The intended sense of this specimen's time point label: patch test 3, about 24 weeks after DPC sensitization. The label giving this sample's treatment or condition can be read as: therapeutic diphenylcyclopropenone sensitization with weekly scalp DPC. Blood at each patch-test visit was drawn before the patch test was applied. Patients were eligible if aged 18 to 70, diagnosed with alopecia and judged suitable for DPC therapy, and pregnant patients were excluded. Total RNA was isolated from unfractionated whole blood collected in Tempus Blood RNA tubes. Here the chain combines TRBV4-3 and TRBJ2-7, with TRBD1 identical over 10 junction bases. The source material was whole blood, sampled in connection with sensitization to the hapten diphenylcyclopropenone (DPC). The TCR was taken from a woman between 45 and 65 years old with alopecia areata. Some clones in this sample may be carry-over from other donors' samples. The nucleotide sequence reads TGTGCCAGCAGCCTTACCGGGACAGGGGCATACGAGCAGTACTTC. Its protein product is CASSLTGTGAYEQYF.